The sequence of this TCR beta chain was determined in a study of OX40 agonist ivuxolimab in advanced cancers. Study details: Patients were infused with ivuxolimab every 2 weeks at 0.01 to 10 mg/kg.

Some clones are missing from TCRdb's copy, which holds only in-frame ones; the method was immunoSEQ multiplex PCR. The data contain about 19,000 clones, about 83% of them singletons. Germline lookup yields CDR1 MNHEY and CDR2 SMNVEV (reference sequence). V was pared by 3 bases and J by 8 bases, with 19 bases between. The CDR3 is 15 amino acids. This chain joins TRBV27 and TRBJ1-2; D is perhaps TRBD1 (6 bases). The sample consisted of CD4+ or CD8+ T cells sorted from blood, taken in a trial of the OX40 agonist ivuxolimab. The sequence was collected from an adult with an advanced solid tumor such as melanoma, head and neck, liver or kidney cancer. CDR3 region: CASSFETGSATGYTF. The CDR3 nucleotides are TGTGCCAGCAGTTTCGAGACAGGCTCGGCAACGGGCTACACCTTC.